The sequence of this TCR beta chain was determined in a study of vaccination effects on CD4 cells after COVID-19. Study observations and caveats: Early post-infection timepoints were absent, and convalescent patients were few.

The CDR3 spans 16 residues. Germline V gene lookup returns CDR1 SEHNR and CDR2 FQNEAQ (reference sequence). Trimming took 0 bases from V and 2 from J; bases not matched to a gene: 2. TCRdb's table, derived via immunoSEQ multiplex PCR, lists solely in-frame clones and lacks some. The repertoire has under 80,000 clones, under 85% of them found once; the top ten carry about 5%. Antigen-specific CD4+ T cells were expanded with viral peptide pools in the ViraFEST assay before sequencing. The culture ran for approximately 10 days, and then CD4+ T cells were isolated. The individual was infected with SARS-CoV-2 between March and December 2020, as confirmed by PCR. In the case of this clone: Antigen specificity is unknown. This sample includes further DNA sequences coding for the same CDR3.

J is TRBJ2-1 and V is TRBV7-9; 9 positions match TRBD2. The sequence derives from a human donor who had a prior SARS-CoV-2 infection. The sample was CD4+ T cells from PBMCs cultured with HIV peptides, taken before COVID-19 vaccination. Stated subset: HIV-1 Nef peptide pool negative control/reference culture. The CDR3 sequence is CASSLALAGTYNEQFF. In DNA form, the CDR3 reads TGTGCCAGCAGCTTAGCTCTAGCGGGGACCTACAATGAGCAGTTCTTC.